One T cell receptor beta chain is described in this entry. Documented treatment: roughly 19 received Ad26.COV2.S at low or high dose, single or two shots; about 5 received placebo; per-sample allocation not given. All samples were drawn on day 63, counting from the first vaccine or placebo injection. The source of the sample is a study of Ad26.COV2.S vaccination and SARS-CoV-2 variants. The method was immunoSEQ multiplex PCR; TCRdb's version includes in-frame clones alone and lacks a portion of them. This table holds 330,000 or so clones, approximately 87% found once. Trimming cost V 4 bases and J 1 base, with 10 bases left between them. The CDR3 extends over 13 amino acids. Germline V gives CDR1 SQVTM, CDR2 ANQGSEA.

Sequencing used peripheral blood, obtained in a trial of Ad26.COV2.S vaccine versus placebo. This TCR derives from a person between 18 and 65 years old who received the Ad26.COV2.S COVID-19 vaccine or a placebo. This chain links TRBV29-1 with TRBJ1-1; D gene ambiguous. The CDR3 region is CSVGYAGNTEAFF. CDR3 sequence (DNA): TGCAGCGTTGGGTATGCAGGGAACACTGAAGCTTTCTTT.